This is a list of T cell receptor beta chains from one sample in a study of blood T cells in healthy people across ages. TCRdb fed the 5' RACE reads into MiXCR, producing one record per CDR3 protein. The sample has 650,000 to 900,000 distinct CDR3 sequences; approximately 65% are singletons. The sequenced material came from blood. Receptors were obtained from a man between 25 and 39 years old in good health. CDR3s include the opening cysteine and the closing phenylalanine or tryptophan. A D gene is named only where the DNA matches it firmly. Clone size is given for some rows only: seen once, a few or many times, or a class if the clone is expanded.

j_gene | abundance | d_gene | v_gene | CDR3aa | CDR3nt
TRBJ2-1 | once | NA | TRBV7-9 | CASSKTVGHSYNEQFF | TGTGCCAGCAGCAAGACGGTCGGACACTCCTACAATGAGCAGTTCTTC
TRBJ1-2 | NA | NA | TRBV5-1 | CASSLETGYNYGYTF | TGCGCCAGCAGCTTGGAGACAGGATATAACTATGGCTACACCTTC
TRBJ2-6 | NA | NA | TRBV27 | CASSFRGDANVLTF | TGTGCCAGCAGTTTCAGGGGAGACGCCAACGTCCTGACTTTC
TRBJ2-3 | few | TRBD1 | TRBV4-1 | CASSQGPGQSSTDTQYF | TGCGCCAGCAGCCAAGGACCGGGACAGAGTTCCACAGATACGCAGTATTTT
TRBJ2-3 | NA | NA | TRBV10-3 | CAISAGVNRDTQYF | TGTGCCATCAGTGCAGGGGTCAATCGGGATACGCAGTATTTT
TRBJ2-5 | many | NA | TRBV6-5 | CASSYSTGLSKETQYF | TGTGCCAGCAGTTACTCTACAGGGCTCAGTAAAGAGACCCAGTACTTC
TRBJ1-1 | NA | NA | TRBV29-1 | CSVALRPTEAFF | TGCAGCGTTGCCCTACGCCCCACTGAAGCTTTCTTT
TRBJ2-5 | NA | NA | TRBV6-1 | CASSELLATETQYF | TGTGCCAGCAGTGAACTACTAGCAACAGAGACCCAGTACTTC
TRBJ2-1 | NA | TRBD1 | TRBV11-2 | CASSFLGQGIVPNEQFF | TGTGCCAGCAGCTTTTTGGGACAGGGGATCGTCCCCAATGAGCAGTTCTTC
TRBJ2-5 | NA | TRBD1 | TRBV5-1 | CASSLSKGALETQYF | TGCGCCAGCAGCTTGTCGAAGGGGGCATTAGAGACCCAGTACTTC
TRBJ2-4 | few | TRBD2 | TRBV12-3/TRBV12-4 | CASSASSGGIGIQYF | TGTGCCAGCAGTGCCTCGAGCGGGGGTATAGGCATTCAGTACTTC
TRBJ2-1 | few | NA | TRBV7-9 | CASSGTQDSSNEQFF | TGTGCCAGCAGCGGTACACAGGATTCCAGCAATGAGCAGTTCTTC
TRBJ2-7 | once | NA | TRBV20-1 | CSAQSRAGEQYF | TGCAGTGCCCAATCAAGGGCGGGCGAGCAGTACTTC
TRBJ1-2 | NA | NA | TRBV6-2/TRBV6-3 | CASRSQDFYGYTF | TGTGCCAGCAGGTCACAGGACTTCTATGGCTACACCTTC
TRBJ2-3 | few | TRBD2 | TRBV20-1 | CSAGTLAATTDTQYF | TGCAGTGCTGGGACACTAGCGGCGACCACAGATACGCAGTATTTT
TRBJ2-1 | few | NA | TRBV9 | CASSSSGSNEQFF | TGTGCCAGCAGCTCCTCAGGGAGCAATGAGCAGTTCTTC
TRBJ2-7 | NA | TRBD1 | TRBV28 | CASLTPGQGYYEQYF | TGTGCCAGCCTTACTCCGGGACAGGGGTACTACGAGCAGTACTTC
TRBJ2-1 | few | NA | TRBV29-1 | CSVETYNEQFF | TGCAGCGTTGAAACGTACAATGAGCAGTTCTTC
TRBJ2-5 | NA | TRBD2 | TRBV20-1 | CSARDYSGGFQETQYF | TGCAGTGCTAGAGATTATAGCGGGGGGTTCCAAGAGACCCAGTACTTC
TRBJ2-7 | NA | NA | TRBV12-3/TRBV12-4 | CASSPLRRATEQYF | TGTGCCAGCAGTCCACTCCGGAGGGCGACCGAGCAGTACTTC
TRBJ1-6 | NA | TRBD1 | TRBV29-1 | CSVESTGVGGSPPHF | TGCAGCGTTGAGTCCACAGGGGTAGGAGGTTCACCCCCCCACTTT
TRBJ1-4 | few | TRBD1 | TRBV12-3/TRBV12-4 | CASSYRGLGEKLFF | TGTGCCAGCAGTTACAGGGGATTAGGTGAAAAACTGTTTTTT
TRBJ2-3 | NA | TRBD2 | TRBV20-1 | CSARDLQRGATDTQYF | TGCAGTGCTAGAGATCTCCAGCGGGGGGCCACAGATACGCAGTATTTT
TRBJ1-2 | NA | TRBD1 | TRBV2 | CAGQDRLYGYTF | TGTGCCGGTCAGGACAGGCTCTATGGCTACACCTTC
TRBJ2-1 | once | NA | TRBV4-2 | CASSQETTREQFF | TGTGCCAGCAGCCAAGAGACTACCAGGGAGCAGTTCTTC
TRBJ2-3 | NA | TRBD2 | TRBV9 | CASSTGLAGTTDTQYF | TGTGCCAGCAGCACTGGACTAGCGGGGACCACAGATACGCAGTATTTT
TRBJ2-3 | NA | NA | TRBV24-1 | CATSDFTGSTDTQYF | TGTGCCACCAGTGATTTCACTGGGAGTACAGATACGCAGTATTTT
TRBJ1-2 | few | NA | TRBV29-1 | CSVGQGDGYTF | TGCAGCGTTGGGCAGGGTGATGGCTACACCTTC
TRBJ2-7 | NA | NA | TRBV5-6 | CASSFEGFSYEQYF | TGTGCCAGCAGCTTCGAAGGGTTCTCCTACGAGCAGTACTTC
TRBJ1-3 | NA | NA | TRBV20-1 | CSARGAGTSGNTIYF | TGCAGTGCCCGGGGGGCGGGGACCTCTGGAAACACCATATATTTT
TRBJ2-7 | NA | NA | TRBV4-2 | CASSHEISYEQYF | TGTGCCAGCAGCCACGAGATCAGCTACGAGCAGTACTTC
TRBJ2-5 | few | NA | TRBV18 | CASSPPNVETQYF | TGTGCCAGCTCACCTCCAAACGTCGAGACCCAGTACTTC
TRBJ2-7 | once | NA | TRBV27 | CASGLYSSLVDEQYF | TGTGCCAGCGGTTTATACAGTAGCCTCGTAGACGAGCAGTACTTC
TRBJ2-3 | NA | NA | TRBV4-1 | CASSQVEDRADTQYF | TGCGCCAGCAGCCAAGTCGAAGACAGAGCAGATACGCAGTATTTT
TRBJ1-1 | NA | NA | TRBV12-3/TRBV12-4 | CASRASDREAFF | TGTGCCAGCAGGGCGAGTGACAGGGAAGCTTTCTTT
TRBJ1-5 | once | TRBD1 | TRBV7-8 | CASTHRGGVSSQPQHF | TGTGCCAGCACTCACAGGGGAGGGGTTAGCAGTCAGCCCCAGCATTTT
TRBJ2-1 | few | TRBD1 | TRBV6-5 | CASSRDRGVNEQFF | TGTGCCAGCAGCCGGGACAGGGGGGTGAATGAGCAGTTCTTC
TRBJ2-3 | NA | TRBD2 | TRBV20-1 | CSAGLAGVDTQYF | TGCAGTGCTGGGCTAGCGGGGGTCGATACGCAGTATTTT
TRBJ2-7 | NA | NA | TRBV2 | CASSVTYYEQYF | TGTGCCAGCAGTGTCACTTACTACGAGCAGTACTTC
TRBJ2-5 | NA | TRBD2 | TRBV20-1 | CSASGLADRETQYF | TGCAGTGCTAGTGGACTAGCTGATCGAGAGACCCAGTACTTC
TRBJ2-7 | NA | NA | TRBV4-3 | CASSQERGLKYEQYF | TGCGCCAGCAGCCAAGAGCGGGGGCTGAAATACGAGCAGTACTTC